Detailed here is one T cell receptor beta chain. Its antigen is not identified. Cells were stimulated with CMV-infected fibroblast lysates at 8 to 10 ug/mL. CD40L-negative CD69-negative CD45RO-high memory CD4+ T cells were sorted as populations depleted of antigen-responding cells. These data are taken from a study of persistence of HIV-infected CD4 T cells. The V gene lost 3 bases and the J gene lost 2 bases, with 19 bases spanning the gap. The germline V gene has CDR1 SQVTM and CDR2 ANQGSEA. CDR3 size: 16 residues. The libraries were made with immunoSEQ version 4 in survey mode. Assay used: immunoSEQ multiplex PCR; TCRdb lists only in-frame clones, some missing. The sample holds about 37,000 clones, around 80% seen once.

This specimen was CD4+ T cells sorted from PBMCs after roughly 18-hour stimulation, taken from a patient who received antiretroviral therapy. This receptor was identified in an adult man with HIV who was CMV-seropositive. The chain combines TRBV29-1 with TRBJ1-2; D remains ambiguous. Here the CDR3 reads CSVDKVLSQGNYGYTF. The CDR3 coding sequence is TGCAGCGTTGATAAGGTCCTATCTCAAGGGAACTATGGCTACACCTTC.